A selection of T cell receptor beta chains follows, all from one sample in a study of blood T cell repertoires in COVID-19. Data came from immunoSEQ multiplex PCR; TCRdb stores just in-frame clones and leaves some out. The sample lists hundreds of thousands of clones, around 90% seen once, with over 2.5% in the top ten. The sample consisted of peripheral blood. The receptor source for this set is a human donor in a cohort sampled during active COVID-19. The conserved cysteine and the conserved F or W are not part of the CDR3 here. Fields, in order: V gene, D gene, CDR3 protein. A D gene is named only where the DNA matches it firmly.

v_call: TRBV9; d_call: TRBD2; cdr3_aa: ASRVAGGSGELF
v_call: TRBV19; d_call: -; cdr3_aa: ASRREDGTDTQY
v_call: TRBV12-3/TRBV12-4; d_call: -; cdr3_aa: ASSLTSGSPLH
v_call: TRBV30; d_call: -; cdr3_aa: AWVPRSAEAF
v_call: TRBV5-4; d_call: TRBD1; cdr3_aa: ASSLVQGELAKNIQY
v_call: TRBV19; d_call: TRBD1; cdr3_aa: ASSSLPGQGKYEQY
v_call: TRBV25-1; d_call: -; cdr3_aa: ASSEVAVGTDTQY
v_call: TRBV6-5; d_call: -; cdr3_aa: ASPREAGFADTQY
v_call: TRBV28; d_call: -; cdr3_aa: ASSLSPVSYNEQF
v_call: TRBV29-1; d_call: TRBD1; cdr3_aa: SVVRGGNTEAF
v_call: TRBV28; d_call: -; cdr3_aa: ASNPRGTYGYT
v_call: TRBV5-1; d_call: TRBD1; cdr3_aa: ASSLAWGQGDYEQY
v_call: TRBV5-1; d_call: -; cdr3_aa: ASSLGAQNLAYGIQY
v_call: TRBV19; d_call: TRBD2; cdr3_aa: ASSSVVGGTPSADTQY
v_call: TRBV3-1/TRBV3-2; d_call: TRBD1; cdr3_aa: ASSQGTGQGTKPQH
v_call: TRBV16; d_call: TRBD2; cdr3_aa: ASSPGLAGNNEQF
v_call: TRBV7-6; d_call: -; cdr3_aa: ASSLTGSSYNSPLH
v_call: TRBV5-1; d_call: TRBD2; cdr3_aa: ASSATSGGATGELF
v_call: TRBV19; d_call: -; cdr3_aa: ASSPLGGSEAF
v_call: TRBV5-4; d_call: -; cdr3_aa: ASSLDQGGYNEQF
v_call: TRBV5-6; d_call: TRBD2; cdr3_aa: ASSLLTSGSAEY
v_call: TRBV30; d_call: TRBD2; cdr3_aa: AWARLASYNEQF
v_call: TRBV12-3/TRBV12-4; d_call: -; cdr3_aa: ASSSHYEQY
v_call: TRBV11-2; d_call: -; cdr3_aa: ASSLSGLLSEQF
v_call: TRBV6-5; d_call: -; cdr3_aa: ASSYEGTSGEKLF
v_call: TRBV19; d_call: TRBD2; cdr3_aa: ASSEERGSQAKNIQY
v_call: TRBV27; d_call: -; cdr3_aa: ASSLREGQPQH
v_call: TRBV4-1; d_call: -; cdr3_aa: ASSQVGGGVGNTIY
v_call: TRBV14; d_call: -; cdr3_aa: ASSQGRVGQF
v_call: TRBV11-3; d_call: -; cdr3_aa: ASSYRTADTDTQY